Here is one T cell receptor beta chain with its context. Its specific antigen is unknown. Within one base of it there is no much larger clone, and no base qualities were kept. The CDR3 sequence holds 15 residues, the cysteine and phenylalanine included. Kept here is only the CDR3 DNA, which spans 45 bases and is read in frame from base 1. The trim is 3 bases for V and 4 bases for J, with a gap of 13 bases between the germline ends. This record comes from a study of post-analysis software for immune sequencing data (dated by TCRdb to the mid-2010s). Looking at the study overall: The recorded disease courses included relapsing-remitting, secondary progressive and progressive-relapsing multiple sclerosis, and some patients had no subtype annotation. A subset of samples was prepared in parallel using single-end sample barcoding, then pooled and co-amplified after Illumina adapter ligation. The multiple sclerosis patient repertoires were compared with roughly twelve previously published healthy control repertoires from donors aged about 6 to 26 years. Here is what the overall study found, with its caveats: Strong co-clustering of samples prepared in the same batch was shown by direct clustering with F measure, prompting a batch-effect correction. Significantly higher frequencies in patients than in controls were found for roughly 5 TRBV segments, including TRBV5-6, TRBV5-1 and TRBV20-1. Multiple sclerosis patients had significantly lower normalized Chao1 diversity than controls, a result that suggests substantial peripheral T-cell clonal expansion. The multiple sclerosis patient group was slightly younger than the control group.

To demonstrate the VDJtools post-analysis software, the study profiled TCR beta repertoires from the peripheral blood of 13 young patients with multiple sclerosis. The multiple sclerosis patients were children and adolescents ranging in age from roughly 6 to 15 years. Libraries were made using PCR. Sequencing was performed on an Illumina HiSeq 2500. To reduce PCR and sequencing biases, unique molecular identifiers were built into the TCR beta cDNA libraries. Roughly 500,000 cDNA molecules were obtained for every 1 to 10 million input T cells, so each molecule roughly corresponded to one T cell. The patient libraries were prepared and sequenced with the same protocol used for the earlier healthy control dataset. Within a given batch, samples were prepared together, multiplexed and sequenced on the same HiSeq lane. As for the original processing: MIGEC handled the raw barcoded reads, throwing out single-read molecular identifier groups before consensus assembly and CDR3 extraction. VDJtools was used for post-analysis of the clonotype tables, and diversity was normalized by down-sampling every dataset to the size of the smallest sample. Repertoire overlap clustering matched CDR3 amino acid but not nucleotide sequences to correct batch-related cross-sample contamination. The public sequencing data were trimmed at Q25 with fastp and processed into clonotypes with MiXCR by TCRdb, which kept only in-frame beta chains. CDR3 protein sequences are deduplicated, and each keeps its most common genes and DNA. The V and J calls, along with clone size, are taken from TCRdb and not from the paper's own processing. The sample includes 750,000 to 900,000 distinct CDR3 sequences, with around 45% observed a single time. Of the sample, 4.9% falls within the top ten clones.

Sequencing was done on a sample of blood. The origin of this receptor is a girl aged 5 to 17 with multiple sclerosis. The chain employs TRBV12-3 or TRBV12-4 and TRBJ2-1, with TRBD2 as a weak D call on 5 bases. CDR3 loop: CASSFGGLKYNEQFF. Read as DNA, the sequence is TGTGCCAGCAGTTTTGGCGGGCTAAAATACAATGAGCAGTTCTTC.